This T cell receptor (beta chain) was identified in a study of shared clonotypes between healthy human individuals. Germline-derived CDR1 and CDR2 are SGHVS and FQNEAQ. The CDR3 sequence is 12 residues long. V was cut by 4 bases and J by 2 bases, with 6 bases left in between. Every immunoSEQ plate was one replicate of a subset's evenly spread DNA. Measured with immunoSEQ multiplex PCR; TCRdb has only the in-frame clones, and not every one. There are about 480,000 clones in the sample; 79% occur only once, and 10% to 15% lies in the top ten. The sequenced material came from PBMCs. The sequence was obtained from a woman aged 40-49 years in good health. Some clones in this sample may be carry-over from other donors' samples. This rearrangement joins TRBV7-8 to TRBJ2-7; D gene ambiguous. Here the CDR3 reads CASSSPTYEQYF. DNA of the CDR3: TGTGCCAGCAGCTCCCCCACCTACGAGCAGTACTTC.